This TCR beta chain was identified in a study of cytomegalovirus exposure and HLA in healthy donors. General observations from the study: The classifier reportedly diagnosed cytomegalovirus status with high specificity and sensitivity. An analysis done earlier found most TCR beta V segments productive about 87% or about 30% of the time. Many donors shared some public TCRs, even though most TCR sequences were rare.

The PCR employed 60 Vbeta primers together with 13 Jbeta primers. Assay: immunoSEQ multiplex PCR; the TCRdb copy retains only in-frame clones and omits some. Among 75,000 to 90,000 clones listed, 10% were seen once. Remarks on this clone: Antigen specificity is unknown.

This CDR3 region has 16 residues. In germline, CDR1 is SGHRS, CDR2 YFSETQ. The J segment lost 4 bases and the V segment lost 4 bases, leaving 10 bases of the junction unmatched. This clonotype was obtained from a man in his sixties in good health and CMV-seropositive. The genes are TRBV5-1 and TRBJ2-7; 11 nucleotides line up with TRBD2. The material sequenced was PBMCs. The CDR3 loop is CASSPRLAGTLYEQYF. CDR3 in DNA: TGCGCCAGCAGCCCCCGACTAGCGGGAACTCTATACGAGCAGTACTTC.